These T cell receptor beta chains were read from a single sample in a study of blood T cell repertoires in COVID-19. Using immunoSEQ multiplex PCR, the repertoire was profiled, and TCRdb retains in-frame clones only, with some absent. Of approximately 150,000 clones in the sample, around 84% were seen once. Sequencing input: PBMCs or T cells enriched from blood (not recorded which). The receptors were gathered from a man aged 35 to 55 who had recovered from COVID-19. The CDR3 runs from the conserved cysteine through the conserved F or W. D genes are given only for firm matches. The listing skips clone size in some rows; elsewhere it reads once, few, many or a size class.

j_call | v_call | clone_size | d_call | cdr3_aa | cdr3_nt
TRBJ1-6 | TRBV2 | . | . | CASSDARRTSPLHF | TGTGCCAGCAGTGACGCTCGGAGAACGTCACCCCTCCACTTT
TRBJ1-2 | TRBV5-1 | few | TRBD1 | CASSLETGGNYGYTF | TGCGCCAGCAGCTTGGAAACAGGGGGCAACTATGGCTACACCTTC
TRBJ1-2 | TRBV27 | . | . | CASSPSPPGYTF | TGTGCCAGCAGTCCCTCCCCCCCTGGCTACACCTTC
TRBJ1-2 | TRBV19 | . | . | CASRTGTANYGYTF | TGTGCCAGTAGGACCGGGACTGCCAACTATGGCTACACCTTC
TRBJ2-5 | TRBV5-8 | . | TRBD2 | CASSSGTSGGPGQETQYF | TGTGCCAGCAGCTCCGGGACTAGCGGGGGGCCTGGTCAAGAGACCCAGTACTTC
TRBJ1-2 | TRBV7-2 | . | . | CASSFLAVSYGYTF | TGTGCCAGCAGCTTTTTGGCGGTCAGCTATGGCTACACCTTC
TRBJ2-5 | TRBV9 | . | TRBD2 | CASSASGGYETQYF | TGTGCCAGCAGCGCTAGCGGGGGGTATGAGACCCAGTACTTC
TRBJ2-5 | TRBV6-1 | . | . | CASSGLDWYLKETQYF | TGTGCCAGCAGTGGCCTGGACTGGTACTTAAAAGAGACCCAGTACTTC
TRBJ1-5 | TRBV7-9 | . | . | CASSRDTSNQPQHF | TGTGCCAGCAGCCGGGACACCAGCAATCAGCCCCAGCATTTT
TRBJ2-3 | TRBV6-5 | many | . | CASSSSYRDGTDTQYF | TGTGCCAGCAGTTCGTCCTACAGGGACGGGACAGATACGCAGTATTTT
TRBJ2-3 | TRBV5-4 | . | TRBD1 | CASSLWDRVADTQYF | TGTGCCAGCAGCTTATGGGACAGGGTAGCAGATACGCAGTATTTT
TRBJ1-3 | TRBV19 | . | TRBD1 | CATGQKRTIYF | TGTGCCACGGGACAGAAGAGGACCATATATTTT
TRBJ2-7 | TRBV7-6 | . | TRBD1 | CASSSQQGANNYEQYF | TGTGCCAGCAGCTCTCAACAGGGGGCGAATAACTACGAGCAGTACTTC
TRBJ1-3 | TRBV6-5 | few | TRBD1 | CASTTGAGNTIYF | TGTGCCAGCACCACAGGGGCTGGAAACACCATATATTTT